This record looks at one T cell receptor beta chain sequence and its context. Its antigen is undetermined. The data stem from a study of cytomegalovirus exposure and HLA in healthy donors. General study findings and limits: Available immune exposure information was restricted to CMV serostatus only. High sensitivity and specificity were reportedly achieved when the classifier diagnosed cytomegalovirus status. The authors judged a highly shared variant cluster likely a sequencing artifact. A few V segments could not be told apart, such as TRBV6-2 and TRBV6-3, and were left out.

13 Jbeta primers and 60 Vbeta primers were used for the PCR. The assay was immunoSEQ multiplex PCR, and TCRdb's table has in-frame clones only and misses some. The sample yields some 130,000 clones, 76% seen once. V was pared by 0 bases and J by 5 bases, with 9 bases of the junction left unmatched. CDR3 length: 18 amino acids. CDR1 and CDR2 from the germline V gene are SSHAT and FNYEAQ (reference sequence). This chain links TRBV7-7 with TRBJ2-5, with 13 bases fitting TRBD2. The TCR comes from a man between 35 and 55 years old in good health and CMV-seronegative. Sequenced: PBMCs. CDR3 nucleotides: TGTGCCAGCAGCTTAGCCCTACTAGCGGGGGGGACGGTTGAGACCCAGTACTTC. Its translation is CASSLALLAGGTVETQYF.